This T cell receptor beta chain stems from a study of graft-versus-host responses after intestinal transplantation. Study-wide context: Transplants given to recipients were multivisceral, liver-intestinal, or isolated intestinal. After anti-thymocyte globulin induction, recipients took tacrolimus and steroids for around three years. Study-level findings and limits: GvH clonotypes were identified within recipient marrow, with a subset emerging first in ileum or blood.

Profiled with immunoSEQ multiplex PCR; TCRdb holds only in-frame clones, not every one. The sample contains 11,000 to 15,000 clones, around two thirds of which appear only once. Points on this clone: Its antigen is unknown.

The authors processed graft tissue to release intraepithelial and lamina propria lymphocytes. V was cut by 1 base and J by 4 bases, with 10 bases left in between. This CDR3 is 14 amino acids long. Germline-derived CDR1 and CDR2 are SNHLY and FYNNEI. The source was ileum tissue, collected 16 days after intestinal transplant. The receptor comes from a human patient who received an intestinal transplant, so some T cells may come from the graft donor. The J gene is TRBJ1-1, the V gene TRBV2; D is possibly TRBD1 (5 bases). For the CDR3, the DNA is TGTGCCAGCAGTGAAGGACTGGGGCTCACTGAAGCTTTCTTT. Encoded protein: CASSEGLGLTEAFF.